This T cell receptor beta chain was identified in a study of beta chain features in type 1 diabetes. Study results and limitations: Type 1 diabetes patients had moderately but significantly shorter TCRB CDR3s in all four CD4+ subsets.

Germline lookup yields CDR1 MDHEN and CDR2 SYDVKM. CDR3 length equals 13 residues. The J segment lost 7 bases and the V segment lost 6 bases, leaving 8 bases of the junction unmatched. Details on this clone: What it binds is unknown.

Expressed TCRB transcripts got sequenced, as all isolated RNA was reverse transcribed. Only in-frame clones appear in the TCRdb table, and some are missing; sequencing was by immunoSEQ multiplex PCR. The profile shows around 260,000 clones, roughly 20% of them singletons. The chain carries TRBV28 and TRBJ2-7; TRBD1 matches 8 bases. Sequenced input: naive CD4+ T cells from blood. The TCR was taken from a woman aged 40 to 50 with type 1 diabetes. CDR3 sequence: CASSSGQGLEQYF. The CDR3 nucleotides read TGTGCCAGCAGCTCCGGACAGGGCCTGGAGCAGTACTTC.